Below are 6 T cell receptor beta chains sequenced from a single sample in a study of blood T cell repertoires in COVID-19. TCRdb keeps only in-frame clones here, not all; method: immunoSEQ multiplex PCR. This table holds about 270,000 clones, roughly 83% found once. The specimen was peripheral blood. The receptors shown here come from a woman older than 75 with COVID-19, enrolled during active disease.

The V gene is TRBV4-2, the J gene TRBJ2-2; possible D gene TRBD2, 5 bases. The CDR3 spans 16 residues. Trimming left V 0 bases short and J 7 bases short, with 15 bases between. Germline CDR1 reads LGHNA; CDR2 reads YNFKEQ. CDR3 residues: CASSQEPSSQGGELFF. As DNA, the CDR3 is TGTGCCAGCAGCCAAGAACCCTCTAGCCAAGGCGGGGAGCTGTTTTTT.

The chain recombines TRBV5-8 with TRBJ1-5, with 8 bases aligning to TRBD1. CDR1 SGHTS and CDR2 YDEGEE come from the germline V gene. V trimming: 5 bases; J trimming: 0 bases; junction bases outside the gene matches: 10. CDR3 length: 17 amino acids. CDR3: CASRPGQGWDSNQPQHF. In nucleotides, the CDR3 is TGTGCCAGCAGACCCGGACAGGGTTGGGATAGCAATCAGCCCCAGCATTTT.

CDR3 nucleotides: TGTGCCAGTAGTGTGACAGTTCATAGCAATCAGCCCCAGCATTTT. This codes for CASSVTVHSNQPQHF. This rearrangement joins TRBV19 to TRBJ1-5; maybe TRBD1 (5 bases). The CDR3 consists of 15 residues. The germline gives CDR1 LNHDA, CDR2 SQIVND (reference sequence). Trimming removed 5 bases at V and 0 bases at J, with 11 bases between. The variable domain in full, completed from reference TRBV19 and TRBJ1-5, reads DGGITQSPKYLFRKEGQNVTLSCEQNLNHDAMYWYRQDPGQGLRLIYYSQIVNDFQKGDIAEGYSVSREKKESFPLTVTSAQKNPTAFYLCASSVTVHSNQPQHFGDGTRLSIL.

The CDR3 loop reads CASSTRQEPPDGYTF. The CDR3 nucleotides read TGTGCCAGCAGCACCCGACAGGAACCCCCTGATGGCTACACCTTC. The J gene is TRBJ1-2, the V gene TRBV21-1; the table gives TRBD1 as D, unverified against the DNA. TRBV21-1 is a listed pseudogene. This CDR3 is built from 15 residues.

The chain carries TRBV9 and TRBJ2-5; D perhaps matches TRBD2 (6 bases). V shed 6 bases and J shed 2 bases, with 23 bases lying between them. Per germline, CDR1 SGDLS and CDR2 YYNGEE. This CDR3 contains 17 residues. The CDR3 protein is CASNLLRRDSPQETQYF. CDR3 DNA: TGTGCCAGCAACCTACTTCGTCGGGACTCACCTCAAGAGACCCAGTACTTC.

The chain employs TRBV15 and TRBJ2-2, with 8 nucleotides matching TRBD1. CDR3 length: 17 residues. Germline V gives CDR1 LNHNV, CDR2 YYDKDF (reference sequence). V was pared by 0 bases and J by 1 base, with 4 bases of the junction left unmatched. CDR3 in DNA: TGTGCCACCAGCAGAGATCTTGGACAGGGGAACACCGGGGAGCTGTTTTTT. Its protein is CATSRDLGQGNTGELFF.